The rows below give T cell receptor beta chains drawn from one sample of a study of early stage breast cancer tumors. Assay used: immunoSEQ multiplex PCR; TCRdb lists only in-frame clones, some missing. The data contain some 72,000 clones, more than 65% of them singletons. Specimen: blood. Source of these receptors: a person in their sixties or seventies with breast cancer. The CDR3 runs from the conserved cysteine through the conserved F or W. Each record gives: V gene, J gene, CDR3 protein.

TRBV6-6	TRBJ1-1	CASRTGTGNRNTEAFF
TRBV5-5	TRBJ2-7	CASSPDGLAKNEQYF
TRBV28	TRBJ2-7	CASTQGPREQYF
TRBV29-1	TRBJ2-3	CSAESHLGTDTQYF
TRBV6-1	TRBJ2-7	CASSGTTPYEQYF
TRBV6-5	TRBJ1-2	CASSRDPDSGYTF
TRBV7-2	TRBJ1-1	CASSPRGWTEAFF
TRBV9	TRBJ1-5	CASSGTGINQPQHF
TRBV7-3	TRBJ1-1	CATQGMLVSEAFF
TRBV9	TRBJ2-5	CASSSRLAGEGETQYF
TRBV19	TRBJ2-2	CASCRAGVRTGELFF
TRBV7-8	TRBJ1-4	CASSLNTDEKLFF
TRBV18	TRBJ2-6	CASSLSHGAGANVLTF
TRBV7-9	TRBJ1-1	CASSWGGERFSTEAFF
TRBV5-5	TRBJ1-1	CASSLWKSMNTEAFF
TRBV2	TRBJ2-3	CASRRAGGTDTQYF
TRBV5-6	TRBJ1-6	CASSLAGPANLGPLHF
TRBV5-4	TRBJ2-7	CASSKTGVYEQYF
TRBV27	TRBJ2-3	CASSLSLAGRPDTQYF
TRBV25-1	TRBJ2-3	CASSDPKASTDTQYF
TRBV11-1	TRBJ1-6	CASSLPGSPASPLHF
TRBV20-1	TRBJ1-2	CSARGSGDLSF
TRBV19	TRBJ1-5	CASTLGTLSNQPQHF
TRBV19	TRBJ1-4	CASKSTVEKLFF
TRBV7-3	TRBJ1-1	CASSLEGNTEAFF
TRBV2	TRBJ2-6	CASSGEAGANVLTF
TRBV18	TRBJ2-6	CASSPSGANVLTF
TRBV20-1	TRBJ2-5	CSASTQETQYF
TRBV5-6	TRBJ1-1	CASSLGGRAEAFF
TRBV2	TRBJ2-2	CASSKQGSGELFF
TRBV5-4	TRBJ2-5	CASSTGLAGGETQYF
TRBV7-3	TRBJ1-1	CASSLTRDTEAFF
TRBV25-1	TRBJ2-5	CASSAMTGTETQYF
TRBV7-8	TRBJ1-2	CASSPLPGAAANYGYTF
TRBV19	TRBJ1-4	CASSRNPEGPPNEKLFF
TRBV7-9	TRBJ1-5	CASSEISNQPQHF
TRBV5-5	TRBJ2-3	CASSSLVDTQYF
TRBV28	TRBJ1-5	CASGDSNQPQHF
TRBV28	TRBJ1-1	CASSLSSRNTEAFF
TRBV9	TRBJ1-6	CASSVMGGHNSPLHF
TRBV4-1	TRBJ2-3	CASSQRSLDTQYF
TRBV14	TRBJ2-1	CASSPDLAGEQFF